These T cell receptor beta chains were read from a single sample in a study of T cells after yellow fever vaccination. TCRdb reprocessed the 5' RACE reads via MiXCR and lists one record per CDR3 protein. The data show around 600,000 distinct CDR3 sequences, roughly an eighth seen once. The sample consisted of PBMCs, taken on the day of the yellow fever booster vaccination. The receptors come from a young man who received the YFV17D yellow fever vaccine. The CDR3 runs from the conserved cysteine through the conserved F or W. Fields, in order: J gene, D gene, clone size, V gene, CDR3 DNA, CDR3 protein. The D gene is left open where the match is weak. Clone size is not always given. Where it is, it says once, few, many or a class for expanded clones.

TRBJ2-7,-,-,TRBV9,TGTGCCAGCAGCGTGGGACTCGATGTAAGAAGCTCCTACGAGCAGTACTTC,CASSVGLDVRSSYEQYF
TRBJ2-7,TRBD2,-,TRBV7-8,TGTGCCAGCAGCTCCTCTAGCGGGACCCCCTACGAGCAGTACTTC,CASSSSSGTPYEQYF
TRBJ2-7,-,-,TRBV28,TGTGCCAGCAAGGGCAGTCACTACGATCAGTACTTC,CASKGSHYDQYF
TRBJ2-1,-,-,TRBV7-9,TGTGCCAGCAGCCCGGACAAGAACAATGAGCAGTTCTTC,CASSPDKNNEQFF
TRBJ2-2,-,-,TRBV6-2/TRBV6-3,TGTGCCAGCAGTTACTCGACGGCCGGGGAGCTGTTTTTT,CASSYSTAGELFF
TRBJ2-4,-,-,TRBV4-3,TGCGCCAGCAGCAGCAGTGGGGTGGGAAACATTCAGTACTTC,CASSSSGVGNIQYF
TRBJ2-5,-,many,TRBV20-1,TGCAGTGCTACAGAAGAGACCCAGTACTTC,CSATEETQYF
TRBJ2-5,-,-,TRBV20-1,TGCAGTGCTAGGTTAGGGTACAGGGCCCAGTACTTC,CSARLGYRAQYF
TRBJ2-3,TRBD2,-,TRBV10-1,TGCGCCAGCAGTGACGGCGGGAGTTGGGATACGCAGTATTTT,CASSDGGSWDTQYF
TRBJ2-1,TRBD2,-,TRBV30,TGTGCCTGGAGTAACCTCGGGACTAGGGAGCAGTTCTTC,CAWSNLGTREQFF
TRBJ2-5,TRBD2,few,TRBV7-3,TGTGCCAGCAGCTTATGGGAGGGAGAGACCCAGTACTTC,CASSLWEGETQYF
TRBJ1-1,-,-,TRBV11-2,TGTGCCAGCAGCTCCCTGAGATCGAACACTGAAGCTTTCTTT,CASSSLRSNTEAFF
TRBJ2-1,-,-,TRBV18,TGTGCCAGCTCACCCCCGGGACCCCTCAATGAGCAGTTCTTC,CASSPPGPLNEQFF
TRBJ2-1,TRBD2,-,TRBV10-2,TGCGCCAGCACTTATGATAGCGGGACTTACAATGAGCAGTTCTTC,CASTYDSGTYNEQFF
TRBJ1-2,-,few,TRBV5-4,TGTGCCAGCAGCTTGAAAGCTAACTATGGCTACACCTTC,CASSLKANYGYTF
TRBJ2-1,TRBD1,few,TRBV20-1,TGCAGTGCTAGCACAGGGGGCCGGGATGAGCAGTTCTTC,CSASTGGRDEQFF
TRBJ2-5,TRBD2,few,TRBV15,TGTGCCACCAGCAGAGATTTGCCGGGAGGCCAGGGGACCCAGTACTTC,CATSRDLPGGQGTQYF
TRBJ2-2,TRBD2,few,TRBV6-5,TGTGCCAGCAGTTTCCGAGGACCCGGGACTAGCTTGGGTCCCGGGGAGCTGTTTTTT,CASSFRGPGTSLGPGELFF
TRBJ2-2,TRBD2,-,TRBV28,TGTGCCAGCAGCCTAGCTAGCGGGAGAGCCGGGGAGCTGTTTTTT,CASSLASGRAGELFF
TRBJ2-2,-,few,TRBV20-1,TGCAGTGCCCTGCTGGTTCTGAACACCGGGGAGCTGTTTTTT,CSALLVLNTGELFF
TRBJ2-7,TRBD1,many,TRBV5-8,TGTGCCAGCAGTTTTACAGGGGGCTACGAGCAGTACTTC,CASSFTGGYEQYF
TRBJ2-5,TRBD2,few,TRBV14,TGTGCCAGCAGCTCCACTAGCGGGACCCAAGAGACCCAGTACTTC,CASSSTSGTQETQYF
TRBJ1-3,-,-,TRBV20-1,TGCAGTGCTAGACCCCGATGGGGAAACACCATATATTTT,CSARPRWGNTIYF
TRBJ2-7,TRBD2,few,TRBV20-1,TGCAGTGCTAGAGACGGGACTAGCGGGAGTGAGGAGCAGTACTTC,CSARDGTSGSEEQYF
TRBJ2-7,-,many,TRBV7-2,TGTGCCAGCAGCTTAGCACCCTCAGGCGAGCAGTACTTC,CASSLAPSGEQYF
TRBJ2-3,-,few,TRBV7-9,TGTGCCAGCAGCCCGCGAGCAGGAGGGCAGTATTTT,CASSPRAGGQYF
TRBJ2-5,-,few,TRBV2,TGTGCCAGCACCGAGGGTGGTAAAAGCGACGCCCCCACCCAGTACTTC,CASTEGGKSDAPTQYF
TRBJ2-7,-,-,TRBV11-2,TGTGCCAGCAGCCCGCTCGGGGGGCTGAAGGTCGACGAGCAGTACTTC,CASSPLGGLKVDEQYF
TRBJ2-7,-,few,TRBV6-1,TGTGCCAGCGGGGGCGGGGAATCTCGCGAGCAGTACTTC,CASGGGESREQYF
TRBJ2-7,-,few,TRBV15,TGTGCCACCAGCACCAAGGGAGGCTCCTACGAGCAGTACTTC,CATSTKGGSYEQYF
TRBJ2-3,TRBD2,-,TRBV5-1,TGCGCCAGCAGCCGGGCGGGGGTGACAGATACGCAGTATTTT,CASSRAGVTDTQYF
TRBJ2-7,TRBD2,few,TRBV11-2,TGTGCCAGCAGCTGGGCTAGCGGGAACTACGAGCAGTACTTC,CASSWASGNYEQYF
TRBJ2-7,-,few,TRBV7-6,TGTGCCAGCAGCTTTCTTCCCGGATCCGAGCAGTACTTC,CASSFLPGSEQYF
TRBJ2-1,-,few,TRBV19,TGTGCCAGTAGTAGGGGGGCGGCGGGACCCTACAATGAGCAGTTCTTC,CASSRGAAGPYNEQFF
TRBJ2-5,TRBD2,-,TRBV6-2/TRBV6-3,TGTGCCAGCAGTTGGAGCCCCGGGGGGCAAGAGACCCAGTACTTC,CASSWSPGGQETQYF
TRBJ2-7,-,many,TRBV4-1,TGCGCCAGCAGCCAAGTAGATGCCTACGAGCAGTACTTC,CASSQVDAYEQYF
TRBJ2-7,-,few,TRBV6-5,TGTGCCAGCAGTTACGACTATAAGACGGACCTTTTGACGGTTGAGCAGTACTTC,CASSYDYKTDLLTVEQYF
TRBJ2-7,-,-,TRBV7-2,TGTGCCAGCACCCGGGGGGCGGGAGTGTACGAGCAGTACTTC,CASTRGAGVYEQYF
TRBJ2-7,-,few,TRBV5-1,TGCGCCAGCAGCTTGCACGGGACCACCTACGAGCAGTACTTC,CASSLHGTTYEQYF
TRBJ2-7,-,many,TRBV28,TGTGCCAGCAATACCCCGGGACTTAACTACGAGCAGTACTTC,CASNTPGLNYEQYF
TRBJ2-1,TRBD2,few,TRBV11-2,TGTGCCAGCAGCTTAGATCAGGCTAGCGGGATGATCAATGAGCAGTTCTTC,CASSLDQASGMINEQFF
TRBJ2-7,-,-,TRBV5-1,TGCGCCAGCAGCTTCTCCACAAGGACGGGCTCCTACGAGCAGTACTTC,CASSFSTRTGSYEQYF
TRBJ2-1,TRBD2,-,TRBV29-1,TGCAGCGTTGAGGGCAGGACTAGCGCCCACAATGAGCAGTTCTTC,CSVEGRTSAHNEQFF
TRBJ2-5,TRBD2,-,TRBV10-3,TGTGCCATCAGGCGGGAGAAGGGTGACGAGACCCAGTACTTC,CAIRREKGDETQYF
TRBJ2-3,TRBD2,-,TRBV20-1,TGCAGTGCGTCGAGCGGGATACCAGATACGCAGTATTTT,CSASSGIPDTQYF
TRBJ2-1,TRBD2,many,TRBV20-1,TGCAGTGCTAGAGATCATGCGGGAGCGGTTAATGAGCAGTTCTTC,CSARDHAGAVNEQFF